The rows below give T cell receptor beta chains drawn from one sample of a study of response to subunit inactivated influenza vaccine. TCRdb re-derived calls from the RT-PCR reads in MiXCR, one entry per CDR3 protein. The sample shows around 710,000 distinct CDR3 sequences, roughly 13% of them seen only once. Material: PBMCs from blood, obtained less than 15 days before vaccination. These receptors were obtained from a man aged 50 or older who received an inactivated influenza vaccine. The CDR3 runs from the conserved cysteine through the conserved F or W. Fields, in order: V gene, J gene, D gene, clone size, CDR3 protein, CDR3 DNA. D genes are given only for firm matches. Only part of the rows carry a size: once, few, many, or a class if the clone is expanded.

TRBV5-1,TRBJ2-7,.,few,CASSWALLHEQYF,TGCGCCAGCAGCTGGGCCCTACTCCACGAGCAGTACTTC
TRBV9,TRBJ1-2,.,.,CASTLGFDAGYTF,TGTGCCAGCACCCTTGGATTTGACGCTGGCTACACCTTC
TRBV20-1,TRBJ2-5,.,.,CSASPRTAQETQYF,TGCAGTGCTAGTCCTAGGACGGCCCAAGAGACCCAGTACTTC
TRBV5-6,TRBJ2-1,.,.,CARSPALFYYEQFF,TGTGCCAGGAGCCCCGCCCTCTTCTACTATGAGCAGTTCTTC
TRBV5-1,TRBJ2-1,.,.,CASSLGGENPPNEQFF,TGCGCCAGCAGCTTGGGCGGGGAAAACCCCCCGAATGAGCAGTTCTTC
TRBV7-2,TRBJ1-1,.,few,CASSPRRGVGTEAFF,TGTGCCAGCAGCCCCCGACGGGGTGTCGGCACTGAAGCTTTCTTT
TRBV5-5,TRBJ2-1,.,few,CASSGLAGAVNEQFF,TGTGCCAGCAGCGGTCTTGCGGGGGCGGTCAATGAGCAGTTCTTC
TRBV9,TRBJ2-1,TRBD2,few,CASSATTGTSGLQFF,TGTGCCAGCAGCGCGACGACCGGGACTAGCGGGCTGCAGTTCTTC
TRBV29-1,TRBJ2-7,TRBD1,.,CSVRQGAVYEQYF,TGCAGCGTCAGACAGGGCGCGGTTTACGAGCAGTACTTC
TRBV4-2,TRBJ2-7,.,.,CASSQAGGGPYEQYF,TGTGCCAGCAGCCAAGCTGGGGGGGGGCCTTACGAGCAGTACTTC
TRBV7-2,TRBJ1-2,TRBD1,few,CASSLVGTGYNYGYTF,TGTGCCAGCAGCTTAGTGGGGACAGGGTATAACTATGGCTACACCTTC
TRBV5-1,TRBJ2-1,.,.,CASRQGDNEQFF,TGCGCCAGCAGGCAGGGTGATAATGAGCAGTTCTTC
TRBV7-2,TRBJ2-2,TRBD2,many,CASSPRVAGAGELFF,TGTGCCAGCAGCCCACGGGTAGCGGGAGCCGGGGAGCTGTTTTTT
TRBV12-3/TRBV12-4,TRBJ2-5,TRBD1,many,CASSTGTAQETQYF,TGTGCCAGCAGTACTGGGACAGCCCAAGAGACCCAGTACTTC
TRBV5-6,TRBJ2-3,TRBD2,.,CASSLTVASGSTDTQYF,TGTGCCAGCAGCTTGACCGTAGCTAGCGGTAGCACAGATACGCAGTATTTT
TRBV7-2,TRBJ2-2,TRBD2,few,CASSLTASGITGELFF,TGTGCCAGCAGCCTGACGGCTAGCGGGATTACCGGGGAGCTGTTTTTT
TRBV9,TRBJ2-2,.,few,CASSIYDLLYTGELFF,TGTGCCAGCAGCATCTACGACCTTCTGTACACCGGGGAGCTGTTTTTT
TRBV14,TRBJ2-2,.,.,CASSPVFGGRNTGELFF,TGTGCCAGCAGCCCGGTCTTTGGTGGGAGGAACACCGGGGAGCTGTTTTTT
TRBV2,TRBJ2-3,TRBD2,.,CASRTTSAATDTQYF,TGTGCCAGCCGAACGACTAGCGCAGCCACAGATACGCAGTATTTT
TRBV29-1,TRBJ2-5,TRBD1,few,CSVEGTGGSLETQYF,TGCAGCGTTGAAGGGACAGGGGGCAGTTTGGAGACCCAGTACTTC
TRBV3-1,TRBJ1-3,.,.,CASSQDAGSGNTIYF,TGTGCCAGCAGCCAAGATGCGGGTTCTGGAAACACCATATATTTT
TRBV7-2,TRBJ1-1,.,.,CASSSGVGNTEAFF,TGTGCCAGCAGCTCCGGAGTGGGGAACACTGAAGCTTTCTTT
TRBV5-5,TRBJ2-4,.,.,CASSLGPSAIQYF,TGTGCCAGCAGCTTGGGACCGTCCGCCATTCAGTACTTC
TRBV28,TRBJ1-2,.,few,CASSFIHHQRSNYGYTF,TGTGCCAGCAGTTTCATTCACCATCAAAGGTCTAACTATGGCTACACCTTC
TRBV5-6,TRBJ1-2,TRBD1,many,CASSLAPTGTNGYTF,TGTGCCAGCAGCTTGGCCCCGACAGGGACGAACGGCTACACCTTC
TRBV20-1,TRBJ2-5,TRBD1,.,CSAVGQGRQTQYF,TGCAGTGCTGTGGGACAGGGGAGACAGACCCAGTACTTC
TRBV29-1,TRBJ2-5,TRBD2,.,CSIALRGAAQETQYF,TGCAGCATTGCCCTGCGGGGGGCAGCACAAGAGACCCAGTACTTC
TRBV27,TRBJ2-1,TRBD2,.,CASSPFSSGRRSNEQFF,TGTGCCAGCAGTCCCTTCTCTAGCGGGAGAAGGAGCAATGAGCAGTTCTTC
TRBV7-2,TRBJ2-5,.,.,CASSSHPGRQETQYF,TGTGCCAGCAGCTCCCACCCCGGGCGCCAAGAGACCCAGTACTTC
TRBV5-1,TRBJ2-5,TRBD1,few,CASSISGTGARETQYF,TGCGCCAGCAGCATATCCGGGACAGGGGCGCGGGAGACCCAGTACTTC
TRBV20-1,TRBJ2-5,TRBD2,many,CSARPGGREKPSHRETQYF,TGCAGTGCTAGACCCGGGGGGAGAGAGAAACCCTCCCACCGGGAGACCCAGTACTTC
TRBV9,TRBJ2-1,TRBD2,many,CASSVVGGGYNEQFF,TGTGCCAGCAGCGTAGTTGGCGGGGGATACAATGAGCAGTTCTTC
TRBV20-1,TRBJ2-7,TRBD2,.,CSARAGLAGDHIDEQYF,TGCAGTGCTAGAGCAGGACTAGCGGGAGATCATATCGACGAGCAGTACTTC
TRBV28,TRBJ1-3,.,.,CASSLKFNSGNTIYF,TGTGCCAGCAGTTTGAAATTCAACTCTGGAAACACCATATATTTT
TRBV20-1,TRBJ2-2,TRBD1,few,CSAEDRGTGELFF,TGCAGTGCTGAGGACAGGGGCACCGGGGAGCTGTTTTTT
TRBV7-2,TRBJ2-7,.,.,CASSLHSAVVMGGEQYF,TGTGCCAGCAGCTTACATTCGGCGGTCGTTATGGGTGGGGAGCAGTACTTC
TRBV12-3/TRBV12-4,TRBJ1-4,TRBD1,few,CASSQIQGAGREKLFF,TGTGCCAGCAGCCAGATACAGGGGGCCGGGCGGGAAAAACTGTTTTTT
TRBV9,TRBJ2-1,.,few,CASSVATGDNEQFF,TGTGCCAGCAGCGTAGCTACGGGTGACAATGAGCAGTTCTTC
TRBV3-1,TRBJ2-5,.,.,CASSQGPAGAETQYF,TGTGCCAGCAGCCAAGGTCCCGCGGGGGCAGAGACCCAGTACTTC
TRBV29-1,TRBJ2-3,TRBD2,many,CSADIGTSGTDTQYF,TGCAGCGCGGACATCGGGACTAGTGGAACAGATACGCAGTATTTT
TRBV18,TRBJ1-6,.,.,CASAGTQPNSPLHF,TGTGCCAGTGCCGGGACACAACCTAATTCACCCCTCCACTTT
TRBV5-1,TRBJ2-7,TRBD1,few,CASSLEMSGGSYEQYF,TGCGCCAGCAGCTTGGAGATGTCAGGGGGATCCTACGAGCAGTACTTC
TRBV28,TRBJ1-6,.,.,CASSLRVTASPLHF,TGTGCCAGCAGTTTACGCGTGACAGCCTCACCCCTCCACTTT
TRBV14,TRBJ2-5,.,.,CASSQAVIGTQYF,TGTGCCAGCAGCCAAGCCGTAATCGGGACCCAGTACTTC
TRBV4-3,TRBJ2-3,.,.,CASSQDLASPLSSTDTQYF,TGCGCCAGCAGCCAGGATCTAGCGAGTCCGCTTTCTAGCACAGATACGCAGTATTTT
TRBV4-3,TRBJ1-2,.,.,CASSQSIKGRGGYTF,TGCGCCAGCAGCCAAAGCATTAAGGGGCGCGGAGGCTACACCTTC
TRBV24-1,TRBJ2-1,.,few,CATSDYRVRDEQFF,TGTGCCACCAGTGATTACAGGGTTCGCGATGAGCAGTTCTTC
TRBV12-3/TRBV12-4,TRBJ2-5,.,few,CASSSGPPTTGETQYF,TGTGCCAGCAGTTCGGGACCGCCCACCACGGGGGAGACCCAGTACTTC
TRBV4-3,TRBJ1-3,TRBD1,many,CASSQATGGGGNTIYF,TGCGCCAGCAGCCAGGCTACAGGGGGCGGAGGAAACACCATATATTTT
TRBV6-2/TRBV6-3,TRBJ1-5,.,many,CASSFGQFNQPQHF,TGTGCCAGCAGTTTCGGACAGTTTAATCAGCCCCAGCATTTT
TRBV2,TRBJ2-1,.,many,CASSELGSSKFF,TGTGCCAGCAGTGAACTCGGGAGTAGTAAGTTCTTC
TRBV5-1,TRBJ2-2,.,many,CASSLYATGELFF,TGCGCCAGCAGCTTGTATGCGACCGGGGAGCTGTTTTTT
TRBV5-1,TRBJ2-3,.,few,CASSRERTSTDTQYF,TGCGCCAGCAGCAGAGAGCGCACTAGCACAGATACGCAGTATTTT
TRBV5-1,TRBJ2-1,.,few,CASSFELDSSYNEQFF,TGCGCCAGCAGCTTCGAGTTGGATAGCTCCTACAATGAGCAGTTCTTC
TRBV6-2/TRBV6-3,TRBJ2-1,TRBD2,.,CASTLAGGGNEQFF,TGTGCCAGCACGCTAGCGGGAGGAGGCAATGAGCAGTTCTTC